Sequencing of this TCR beta chain was carried out in a study of T cells in Graves' hyperthyroidism and ophthalmopathy. Study as a whole: Peripheral blood collection took place at initial diagnosis, before any treatment.

This CDR3 has 14 residues. The germline V and J ends were trimmed by 0 bases and 2 bases, with 9 bases remaining between them. Germline CDR1 SGHRS, CDR2 YFSETQ. PBMCs came from 9 to 10 ml fresh peripheral blood. TCR beta CDR3 regions were amplified from RNA. Primed by the HTBI set, a first-round RT-PCR was run on the TCR CDR3. TCRdb passed the multiplex PCR reads through MiXCR, listing each CDR3 protein once. The table includes 300,000 to 400,000 distinct CDR3 sequences, about 20% detected once. Sequencing was carried out using blood. The TCR comes from a woman between 45 and 65 years old with Graves' hyperthyroidism. The chain carries TRBV5-1 and TRBJ2-7, with D tentatively TRBD1 (5 bases). The CDR3 reads CASSLEGETYEQYV. In DNA, the CDR3 is TGCGCCAGCAGCTTGGAAGGGGAAACCTACGAGCAGTACGTC.